This TCR beta chain was captured in a study of blood T cell repertoires in COVID-19 (dated by TCRdb to 2020 to 2022). About the investigation overall: Recovered participants in ImmuneRACE Cohort 3 were defined as having two consecutive negative NP/OP PCR tests, clearance from a healthcare professional, or resolution of symptoms. A freely available public database, intended as a resource for researchers studying the immune response to SARS-CoV-2, is where the repertoires were released. Samples came from the ongoing ImmuneRACE study (first 160 participants) plus 1,254 subjects from 6 global collaborators. The sample metadata nearly always contained a de-identified subject ID, COVID-19 status, age in years and sex. Samples covering the acute and convalescent phases of COVID-19 were provided by collaborators in the United States, Italy and Spain. Where available, HLA class I and class II types were obtained from metadata supplied by the sample provider rather than from assay-based typing. Subjects who had been exposed to COVID-19, were actively infected with it, or had recovered from it provided the deeply sampled blood TCRbeta repertoires that made up the dataset. The prospective study material was composed of cDNA or gDNA derived from T cells, B-cell-depleted T cells, or PBMCs.

Enrolling through a virtual design, the prospective study's participants ranged in age from roughly 18 to 90 years and lived across more than 20 United States geographic areas. In the prospective study, participants were assigned to cohorts based on the clinical history participants reported in a screening survey and a study questionnaire. In the prospective study, mobile phlebotomists collected whole blood, serum and a nasopharyngeal or oropharyngeal swab from each participant. Prospective study participants could optionally give additional blood draws and questionnaires over a roughly 2-month period. Before DNA extraction, blood samples from the prospective study were shipped at room temperature or frozen. TCRbeta CDR3 regions were amplified from genomic DNA by means of the immunoSEQ Assay, a bias-controlled multiplex PCR. The authors processed their data as follows. The number of nucleated cells in each sample was estimated by amplification of reference gene primers within the assay. Sequence reads were collapsed and filtered to measure the absolute abundance of every unique TCRbeta CDR3 rearrangement. For each sample, productive Simpson clonality was calculated as the square root of Simpson's diversity index over productive rearrangements. This immuneACCESS table, as held by TCRdb, lists in-frame sequences with V and J called but not all clones. Of the missing ones, under half trace to an unresolved V gene in checked studies; the others have no known cause. V and J calls plus clone size are reproduced from that table; the DNA served to infer D and trimming. The sample table shows roughly 190,000 clones, and around 87% are seen once. Jointly, the top ten make up around 25% of the sample.

What the work shows at the level of the full study, not this receptor alone: The amount of clinical and demographic metadata varied by source and participant and was provided uncurated.

The CDR3 numbers 13 residues from cysteine through phenylalanine. The kept DNA is CDR3 alone, 39 bases in frame from the first base. Deletion took 0 bases off V and 5 bases off J, with a span of 7 bases between the germline ends. Looking up the germline V gene (reference sequence) yields CDR1 PRHDT and CDR2 FYEKMQ. The count of this clone is one. Its specific antigen is unknown. Base qualities are not recorded, but no much larger clone differs from it by a single base. The rearranged chain carries TRBV13 and TRBJ1-1; possibly the D gene is TRBD1, per 5 matching bases. Sequences were obtained from PBMCs or T cells enriched from blood (not recorded which). The clonotype comes from a woman between 40 and 50 years old in a cohort exposed to, infected with or recovered from COVID-19 (not recorded which). The DNA sequence follows: TGTGCCAGCAGCTTAGGAGGGGCAACTGAAGCTTTCTTT. Translated, it reads CASSLGGATEAFF. When the CDR3 is completed using the reference TRBV13 and TRBJ1-1 genes on either side, the full variable domain is AAGVIQSPRHLIKEKRETATLKCYPIPRHDTVYWYQQGPGQDPQFLISFYEKMQSDKGSIPDRFSAQQFSDYHSELNMSSLELGDSALYFCASSLGGATEAFFGQGTRLTVV.